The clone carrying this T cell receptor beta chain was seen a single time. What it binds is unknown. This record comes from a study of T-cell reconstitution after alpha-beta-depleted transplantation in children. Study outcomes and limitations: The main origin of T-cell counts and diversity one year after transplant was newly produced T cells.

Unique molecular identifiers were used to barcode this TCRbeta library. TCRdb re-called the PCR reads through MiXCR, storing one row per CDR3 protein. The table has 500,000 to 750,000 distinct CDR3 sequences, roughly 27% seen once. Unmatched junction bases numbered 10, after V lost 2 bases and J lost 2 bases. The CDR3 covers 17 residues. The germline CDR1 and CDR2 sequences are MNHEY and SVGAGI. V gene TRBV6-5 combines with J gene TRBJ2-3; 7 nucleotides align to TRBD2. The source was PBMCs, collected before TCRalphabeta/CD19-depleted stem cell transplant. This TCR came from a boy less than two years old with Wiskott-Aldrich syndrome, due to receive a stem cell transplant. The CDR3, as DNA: TGTGCCAGCAGTTACGGGGCTACCGGGAGGACCACAGATACGCAGTATTTT. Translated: CASSYGATGRTTDTQYF.